The 29 T cell receptor beta chains below all came from one sample that was sequenced in a study of CD8 T cells in Susac syndrome. Reverse transcription of roughly 0.45 to 1 ug RNA used random hexamers. TCRdb re-called the immunoSEQ multiplex PCR reads with MiXCR, one entry per CDR3 protein. The data hold around 270,000 distinct CDR3 sequences, with approximately 85% observed a single time. Sequenced sample: CD8+ T cells from PBMCs. The receptors come from a human donor with multiple sclerosis.

The CDR3 protein is CASSLGSRFF. For the CDR3, the DNA is TGTGCCTCTAGTCTGGGTTCCCGGTTCTTC. The chain is built from TRBV6-1 and TRBJ2-1; D uncertain. The CDR3 runs 10 residues. V was cut by 11 bases and J by 15 bases, with 17 bases left in between. Germline loops: CDR1 MNHNS, CDR2 SASEGT.

V and J are TRBV5-1 and TRBJ2-1, with TRBD2 matching 8 bases. V trimming: 3 bases; J trimming: 9 bases; junction bases outside the gene matches: 8. This CDR3 has 14 amino acids. Germline V gene lookup returns CDR1 SGHRS and CDR2 YFSETQ. CDR3 coding DNA: TGCGCCAGCAGCTCGAGCGGGAGTTACGGTGAGCAGTTCTTC. It is translated as CASSSSGSYGEQFF. The full variable domain, completed using reference TRBV5-1 and TRBJ2-1, is KAGVTQTPRYLIKTRGQQVTLSCSPISGHRSVSWYQQTPGQGLQFLFEYFSETQRNKGNFPGRFSGRQFSNSRSEMNVSTLELGDSALYLCASSSSGSYGEQFFGPGTRLTVL.

The chain carries TRBV28 and TRBJ2-1; no clear D gene. CDR1 is MDHEN and CDR2 is SYDVKM in the germline V gene. The CDR3 runs 11 residues. V lost 5 bases to trimming and J lost 15 bases, with 14 bases between them. Written as DNA, the CDR3 is TGTGCCAGCAGTCTTTTCGGCGTTGGGTTCTTC. This codes for CASSLFGVGFF.

The chain uses TRBV5-4 and TRBJ2-1; unclear D gene. From germline, CDR1 is SGHNT and CDR2 YYREEE (reference sequence). This CDR3 region has 11 residues. V gave up 3 bases and J gave up 10 bases, with 8 bases separating them. CDR3 sequence: CASSSSKEQFF. The DNA of the CDR3 is TGTGCCAGCAGCTCCTCCAAAGAGCAGTTCTTC.

The chain couples TRBV5-8 to TRBJ1-2; a weak D match, TRBD1 (5 bases). The V and J ends lost 1 base and 4 bases respectively, with 14 bases between them. Germline CDR1 is SGHTS and CDR2 is YDEGEE. This CDR3 comprises 15 residues. The CDR3 region has the DNA TGTGCCAGCAGCTTGATAACAGGCCTGAGCTATGGCTACACCTTC. Amino acids: CASSLITGLSYGYTF.

The table lists this clonotype with a few counts. The CDR3 DNA reads TGTGCCAGCAGCCAAGGACAGGTCTACGAGCAGTACTTC. This translates into CASSQGQVYEQYF. The genes are TRBV7-6 and TRBJ2-7; 7 nucleotides line up with TRBD1. Looked up from germline, CDR1 is SGHVS and CDR2 is FNYEAQ. V was clipped by 5 bases and J by 3 bases; unmatched bases: 4. CDR3 length: 13 amino acids.

This clonotype has more than one count but fewer than ten. This chain links TRBV6-5 with TRBJ2-5; 7 bases are a match to TRBD1. The germline V gene encodes CDR1 MNHEY and CDR2 SVGAGI. This CDR3 is built from 15 residues. After removal of 1 base from V and 0 bases from J, the junction contained 2 bases not matched to a gene. The CDR3 DNA reads as TGTGCCAGCAGTTACTTCGGACAGGACCAAGAGACCCAGTACTTC. It specifies CASSYFGQDQETQYF.

The chain carries TRBV7-9 and TRBJ2-1; TRBD2 might be the D (6 bases). Germline-derived CDR1 and CDR2 are SEHNR and FQNEAQ (reference sequence). CDR3 length: 16 residues. Trimming removed 0 bases from V and 4 bases from J, with 13 bases in between. The DNA of the CDR3 is TGTGCCAGCAGCTTAGCGGTGATAGCGGAATACAATGAGCAGTTCTTC. Residues: CASSLAVIAEYNEQFF.

The chain recombines TRBV7-9 with TRBJ2-2; 9 nucleotides align to TRBD2. CDR3 length equals 14 residues. The V and J ends lost 4 bases and 6 bases, in that order; junction bases with no gene match: 3. Germline V gene data show CDR1 as SEHNR and CDR2 as FQNEAQ (reference sequence). CDR3 in amino acids: CASSWGLAPGELFF. CDR3 nucleotide sequence: TGTGCCAGCAGCTGGGGACTAGCCCCCGGGGAGCTGTTTTTT.

This clonotype was seen just once. The chain couples TRBV28 to TRBJ1-2, with D possibly matching TRBD1 (5 bases). Per germline, CDR1 MDHEN and CDR2 SYDVKM. The CDR3 has 11 amino acids. Trimming removed 7 bases at V and 2 bases at J, with 5 bases between. The CDR3 nucleotides are TGTGCCAGCAAGGGGAACTATGGCTACACCTTC. Translated: CASKGNYGYTF.

V and J are TRBV24-1 and TRBJ2-3, with 9 positions matching TRBD2. Per the germline V gene, CDR1 is KGHDR and CDR2 is SFDVKD. The CDR3 has 19 amino acids. The V and J ends lost 3 bases and 2 bases, in that order; junction bases with no gene match: 14. As DNA, the CDR3 is TGTGCCACCAGTGATCCACCCCCGGGACTAGCAGTTGACACAGATACGCAGTATTTT. Translation gives CATSDPPPGLAVDTDTQYF.

The V and J genes are TRBV29-1 and TRBJ2-2; D gene unclear. CDR3 size: 13 residues. V was pared by 1 base and J by 7 bases, with 10 bases between. Germline loops: CDR1 SQVTM, CDR2 ANQGSEA. The CDR3 sequence is CSVEVSPDGELFF. For the CDR3, the DNA is TGCAGCGTTGAAGTCAGCCCGGACGGGGAGCTGTTTTTT.

The rearrangement links TRBV28 to TRBJ2-2; either TRBD1 or TRBD2 may fit D (5 bases each). Germline V gene data show CDR1 as MDHEN and CDR2 as SYDVKM. CDR3 length: 16 residues. The V and J ends lost 0 bases and 1 base respectively, with 9 bases between them. CDR3 in DNA: TGTGCCAGCAGTTTATGGGTGGGGGAGAACACCGGGGAGCTGTTTTTT. This translates into CASSLWVGENTGELFF. The full variable domain, completed using reference TRBV28 and TRBJ2-2, is DVKVTQSSRYLVKRTGEKVFLECVQDMDHENMFWYRQDPGLGLRLIYFSYDVKMKEKGDIPEGYSVSREKKERFSLILESASTNQTSMYLCASSLWVGENTGELFFGEGSRLTVL.

The J gene is TRBJ2-1, the V gene TRBV5-4; D gene unclear. Trimming removed 4 bases at V and 3 bases at J, with 17 bases between. CDR3 length: 16 amino acids. Germline lookup yields CDR1 SGHNT and CDR2 YYREEE (reference sequence). CDR3 in DNA: TGTGCCAGCAGCGGCGATGGTAGCAGACACTACAATGAGCAGTTCTTC. Its protein is CASSGDGSRHYNEQFF.

This chain joins TRBV3-1 and TRBJ2-7; D is perhaps TRBD1 or TRBD2 (5 bases each). Between the trimmed V and J ends, which lost 3 bases and 6 bases, there was a span of 12 bases. There are 13 residues in the CDR3. From germline, CDR1 is LGHDT and CDR2 YNNKEL (reference sequence). The CDR3 reads CASSHGTSREQYF. Written as DNA, the CDR3 is TGTGCCAGCAGCCATGGGACGTCTCGCGAGCAGTACTTC.

The rearrangement joins TRBV19 to TRBJ2-1; TRBD2 agrees at 9 bases. With V trimmed by 3 bases and J by 5 bases, 8 bases remained unmatched. CDR1 LNHDA and CDR2 SQIVND come from the germline V gene (reference sequence). The CDR3 contains 16 residues. This CDR3 is CASSISGLATHNEQFF. The CDR3 DNA is TGTGCCAGTAGTATTTCTGGACTAGCGACACACAATGAGCAGTTCTTC.

The chain carries TRBV19 and TRBJ2-5, with TRBD2 matching over 9 bases. With 1 base clipped from V and 5 bases from J, the junction kept 5 bases outside the gene matches. The germline V gene encodes CDR1 LNHDA and CDR2 SQIVND (reference sequence). The CDR3 spans 15 residues. The CDR3 DNA reads as TGTGCCAGTAGTATAGTAGCGGGAGTAGGGGAGACCCAGTACTTC. Its translation is CASSIVAGVGETQYF.

The gene calls are TRBV30 and TRBJ2-7; D is unresolved. This CDR3 has 14 residues. V shed 0 bases and J shed 0 bases, with 9 bases lying between them. Germline CDR1 and CDR2: GTSNPN and SVGIG (reference sequence). The CDR3, as DNA: TGTGCCTGGAGTGTCCCCGGCATCTCCTACGAGCAGTACTTC. Translation gives CAWSVPGISYEQYF.

The chain has TRBV19 and TRBJ2-7, with 9 positions matching TRBD1. Germline trimming cut 3 bases from V and 5 bases from J; bases unmatched to any gene: 8. The CDR3 is 15 amino acids. Germline V CDR1 and CDR2: LNHDA, SQIVND (reference sequence). The CDR3 DNA is TGTGCCAGTAGTATCTCCGGGACAGGGAGCGACGAGCAGTACTTC. Its protein product is CASSISGTGSDEQYF. The variable domain in full, with the rest retrieved from reference TRBV19 and TRBJ2-7, is DGGITQSPKYLFRKEGQNVTLSCEQNLNHDAMYWYRQDPGQGLRLIYYSQIVNDFQKGDIAEGYSVSREKKESFPLTVTSAQKNPTAFYLCASSISGTGSDEQYFGPGTRLTVT.

CDR3 nucleotide sequence: TGTGCCAGCAGCGTTGGTTCCCTCGACGAGCAGTACTTC. Its protein product is CASSVGSLDEQYF. J is TRBJ2-7 and V is TRBV9; D ambiguous. The CDR3 consists of 13 residues. Germline V gene sequence: CDR1 SGDLS, CDR2 YYNGEE. V lost 2 bases and J 5 bases, leaving 11 bases between the germline ends.

The chain carries TRBV6-5 and TRBJ2-1; D not certain. Germline V gives CDR1 MNHEY, CDR2 SVGAGI. This CDR3 has 16 residues. V shed 2 bases and J shed 0 bases, with 11 bases lying between them. The CDR3 reads CASSYRSLSSYNEQFF. CDR3 DNA sequence: TGTGCCAGCAGTTACCGAAGTTTGAGCTCCTACAATGAGCAGTTCTTC.

The V and J genes are TRBV7-2 and TRBJ2-3; D perhaps matches TRBD1 (5 bases). The germline V gene encodes CDR1 SGHTA and CDR2 FQGNSA. The CDR3 consists of 14 residues. Trimming shortened V by 3 bases and J by 2 bases, and 9 bases separated the two germline ends. In DNA, the CDR3 is TGTGCCAGCAGCTTTCGACAGTACACAGATACGCAGTATTTT. Its protein is CASSFRQYTDTQYF. The variable domain in full, with the rest retrieved from reference TRBV7-2 and TRBJ2-3, is GAGVSQSPSNKVTEKGKDVELRCDPISGHTALYWYRQSLGQGLEFLIYFQGNSAPDKSGLPSDRFSAERTGGSVSTLTIQRTQQEDSAVYLCASSFRQYTDTQYFGPGTRLTVL.

This chain connects TRBV29-1 to TRBJ2-7, with D perhaps matching TRBD2 (5 bases). CDR1 is SQVTM, CDR2 ANQGSEA, per germline. The V and J ends lost 6 bases and 4 bases respectively, with 16 bases between them. CDR3 length equals 13 residues. The CDR3: CSVSGFSAYEQYF. The CDR3 DNA follows: TGCAGCGTATCGGGATTCTCAGCTTACGAGCAGTACTTC.

This clonotype was found once. The chain employs TRBV9 and TRBJ2-7; 11 bases are a match to TRBD1. Germline lookup yields CDR1 SGDLS and CDR2 YYNGEE. The length of the CDR3 is 14 residues. After removal of 3 bases from V and 6 bases from J, the junction contained 5 bases not matched to a gene. CDR3: CASSGGTGGFEQYF. CDR3 DNA: TGTGCCAGCAGCGGCGGGACAGGGGGGTTCGAGCAGTACTTC.

J is TRBJ1-5 and V is TRBV7-9; no definite D call. The CDR3 length is 16 residues. Per germline, CDR1 SEHNR and CDR2 FQNEAQ (reference sequence). V was pared by 4 bases and J by 0 bases, with 13 bases between. CDR3 in DNA: TGTGCCAGCAGCTCCACGACGGGAAGTAGCAATCAGCCCCAGCATTTT. Translated: CASSSTTGSSNQPQHF.

The V gene is TRBV7-9, the J gene TRBJ2-5; unclear D gene. V was pared by 1 base and J by 3 bases, with 15 bases between. CDR1 and CDR2 from the germline V gene are SEHNR and FQNEAQ (reference sequence). The CDR3 sequence is 16 residues long. CDR3 coding DNA: TGTGCCAGCAGCTTAGTTACAAATCGTGGAGAAGAGACCCAGTACTTC. Translation: CASSLVTNRGEETQYF.

This clonotype was found once. The rearrangement joins TRBV20-1 to TRBJ1-5; 7 nucleotides agree with TRBD1. The length of the CDR3 is 15 residues. V shed 2 bases and J 3 bases; nucleotides not matched to a gene: 7. Germline V CDR1 and CDR2: DFQATT, SNEGSKA (reference sequence). The chain's CDR3 is CSARYDRAYNQPQHF. CDR3 coding DNA: TGCAGTGCTAGATACGACAGGGCCTACAATCAGCCCCAGCATTTT.

The gene calls are TRBV10-3 and TRBJ2-1; the match to TRBD2 covers 9 bases. The CDR3 is made up of 15 amino acids. The ends lost 3 bases at V and 2 bases at J; junction bases unmatched: 2. Germline CDR1 reads ENHRY; CDR2 reads SYGVKD. As DNA, the CDR3 is TGTGCCATCAGTGACGCGGGAGGGGCCTACAATGAGCAGTTCTTC. It is translated as CAISDAGGAYNEQFF.

The chain employs TRBV27 and TRBJ1-5; 8 bases are a match to TRBD1. The trim removed 2 bases at V and 6 bases at J, leaving 6 bases unmatched. This CDR3 has 15 amino acids. Germline loops: CDR1 MNHEY, CDR2 SMNVEV (reference sequence). The CDR3 protein is CASSLRQGMGQPQHF. The CDR3 nucleotides read TGTGCCAGCAGTTTAAGACAGGGGATGGGTCAGCCCCAGCATTTT.